A selection of T cell receptor beta chains follows, all from one sample in a study of T cell responses to AZD1222 COVID-19 vaccine. Generated by immunoSEQ multiplex PCR, the TCRdb table keeps only in-frame clones and is missing some. This sample has approximately 200,000 clones, with approximately 93% found just once. Sequenced here: peripheral blood, sampled 28 days after the second AZD1222 dose. Receptors originate from an adult who received the AZD1222 COVID-19 vaccine. Each CDR3 is given with its conserved first and last residue. D genes are given only for firm matches. For some rows the clone size is stated as once, few or many, or as a class when expanded; others skip it.

TRBD1	TRBJ1-1	TRBV2	NA	CASSGQGAREAFF	TGTGCCAGCTCTGGGCAGGGGGCTCGTGAAGCTTTCTTT
NA	TRBJ1-2	TRBV5-6	NA	CASRAGINYGYTF	TGTGCCAGCAGGGCGGGGATTAACTATGGCTACACCTTC
NA	TRBJ1-1	TRBV14	NA	CASSQQRNTEAFF	TGTGCCAGCAGCCAGCAGAGGAACACTGAAGCTTTCTTT
NA	TRBJ2-7	TRBV6-2/TRBV6-3	NA	CASSPFAAWDTASYEQYF	TGTGCCAGCAGCCCGTTCGCGGCCTGGGACACTGCCTCCTACGAGCAGTACTTC
NA	TRBJ1-2	TRBV6-5	NA	CASSYERTTSPYGYTF	TGTGCCAGCAGTTACGAAAGGACAACATCACCCTATGGCTACACCTTC
NA	TRBJ1-3	TRBV12-5	once	CASGLVRHRSGNTIYF	TGTGCTAGTGGTTTGGTTCGACACCGCTCTGGAAACACCATATATTTT
NA	TRBJ2-1	TRBV11-2	NA	CASSHLGLEQFF	TGTGCCAGCAGCCATCTGGGTTTGGAGCAGTTCTTC
NA	TRBJ1-1	TRBV2	NA	CASSEAFSTEAFF	TGTGCCAGCAGTGAAGCTTTTAGCACTGAAGCTTTCTTT
NA	TRBJ1-2	TRBV5-1	NA	CASSWEEGRGGYTF	TGCGCCAGCAGCTGGGAGGAGGGTCGGGGAGGCTACACCTTC
TRBD1	TRBJ1-1	TRBV9	NA	CASSAQGANTEAFF	TGTGCCAGCAGCGCTCAGGGGGCGAACACTGAAGCTTTCTTT
TRBD1	TRBJ1-3	TRBV2	NA	CASSEGQTGNTIYF	TGTGCCAGCAGTGAGGGACAGACTGGAAACACCATATATTTT
TRBD1	TRBJ2-7	TRBV19	NA	CASRDRMAYEQYF	TGTGCCAGTAGGGACAGGATGGCCTACGAGCAGTACTTC
TRBD1	TRBJ1-2	TRBV5-8	NA	CASSRLEGARGYTF	TGTGCCAGCAGTCGACTCGAGGGGGCAAGGGGCTACACCTTC
TRBD1	TRBJ1-5	TRBV6-1	NA	CASSEAYRDSLGPQHF	TGTGCCAGCAGTGAAGCGTATAGGGACAGCCTGGGGCCCCAGCATTTT
NA	TRBJ1-6	TRBV6-5	NA	CASKGLGGGRSPLHF	TGTGCCAGCAAGGGCCTGGGAGGGGGGCGATCACCCCTCCACTTT
NA	TRBJ1-1	TRBV5-5	NA	CASSSWDAVTEAFF	TGTGCCAGCAGCTCCTGGGACGCCGTCACTGAAGCTTTCTTT
NA	TRBJ1-1	TRBV2	NA	CASPTGAAEAFF	TGTGCCAGCCCCACTGGGGCGGCTGAAGCTTTCTTT
TRBD1	TRBJ1-6	TRBV19	NA	CASSTGTGGFGSPLHF	TGTGCCAGTAGTACCGGGACAGGGGGCTTCGGATCACCCCTCCACTTT